The text below deals with one T cell receptor (beta chain). The V and J ends lost 2 bases and 0 bases respectively, with 14 bases between them. The germline V gene encodes CDR1 ENHRY and CDR2 SYGVKD. The CDR3 runs 16 residues. Cohorts were based on clinical histories the participants reported. The data are from a study of blood T cell repertoires in COVID-19. Across the whole study: Italy, Spain and the United States were the sources of the convalescent and acute COVID-19 samples.

Sequencing used immunoSEQ multiplex PCR; TCRdb keeps in-frame clones, though not all of them. The repertoire holds over 350,000 clones, roughly 87% seen once, with about 2% in the top ten. Sequences were obtained from PBMCs or T cells enriched from blood (not recorded which). The chain links TRBV10-3 to TRBJ2-7; the D gene is possibly TRBD1 (6 bases). This clonotype was sampled from a woman aged 18-29 years with acute COVID-19. The CDR3 coding sequence is TGTGCCATCAGTGAGAAGGACAGCTTTTTCTCCTACGAGCAGTACTTC. It translates to CAISEKDSFFSYEQYF.